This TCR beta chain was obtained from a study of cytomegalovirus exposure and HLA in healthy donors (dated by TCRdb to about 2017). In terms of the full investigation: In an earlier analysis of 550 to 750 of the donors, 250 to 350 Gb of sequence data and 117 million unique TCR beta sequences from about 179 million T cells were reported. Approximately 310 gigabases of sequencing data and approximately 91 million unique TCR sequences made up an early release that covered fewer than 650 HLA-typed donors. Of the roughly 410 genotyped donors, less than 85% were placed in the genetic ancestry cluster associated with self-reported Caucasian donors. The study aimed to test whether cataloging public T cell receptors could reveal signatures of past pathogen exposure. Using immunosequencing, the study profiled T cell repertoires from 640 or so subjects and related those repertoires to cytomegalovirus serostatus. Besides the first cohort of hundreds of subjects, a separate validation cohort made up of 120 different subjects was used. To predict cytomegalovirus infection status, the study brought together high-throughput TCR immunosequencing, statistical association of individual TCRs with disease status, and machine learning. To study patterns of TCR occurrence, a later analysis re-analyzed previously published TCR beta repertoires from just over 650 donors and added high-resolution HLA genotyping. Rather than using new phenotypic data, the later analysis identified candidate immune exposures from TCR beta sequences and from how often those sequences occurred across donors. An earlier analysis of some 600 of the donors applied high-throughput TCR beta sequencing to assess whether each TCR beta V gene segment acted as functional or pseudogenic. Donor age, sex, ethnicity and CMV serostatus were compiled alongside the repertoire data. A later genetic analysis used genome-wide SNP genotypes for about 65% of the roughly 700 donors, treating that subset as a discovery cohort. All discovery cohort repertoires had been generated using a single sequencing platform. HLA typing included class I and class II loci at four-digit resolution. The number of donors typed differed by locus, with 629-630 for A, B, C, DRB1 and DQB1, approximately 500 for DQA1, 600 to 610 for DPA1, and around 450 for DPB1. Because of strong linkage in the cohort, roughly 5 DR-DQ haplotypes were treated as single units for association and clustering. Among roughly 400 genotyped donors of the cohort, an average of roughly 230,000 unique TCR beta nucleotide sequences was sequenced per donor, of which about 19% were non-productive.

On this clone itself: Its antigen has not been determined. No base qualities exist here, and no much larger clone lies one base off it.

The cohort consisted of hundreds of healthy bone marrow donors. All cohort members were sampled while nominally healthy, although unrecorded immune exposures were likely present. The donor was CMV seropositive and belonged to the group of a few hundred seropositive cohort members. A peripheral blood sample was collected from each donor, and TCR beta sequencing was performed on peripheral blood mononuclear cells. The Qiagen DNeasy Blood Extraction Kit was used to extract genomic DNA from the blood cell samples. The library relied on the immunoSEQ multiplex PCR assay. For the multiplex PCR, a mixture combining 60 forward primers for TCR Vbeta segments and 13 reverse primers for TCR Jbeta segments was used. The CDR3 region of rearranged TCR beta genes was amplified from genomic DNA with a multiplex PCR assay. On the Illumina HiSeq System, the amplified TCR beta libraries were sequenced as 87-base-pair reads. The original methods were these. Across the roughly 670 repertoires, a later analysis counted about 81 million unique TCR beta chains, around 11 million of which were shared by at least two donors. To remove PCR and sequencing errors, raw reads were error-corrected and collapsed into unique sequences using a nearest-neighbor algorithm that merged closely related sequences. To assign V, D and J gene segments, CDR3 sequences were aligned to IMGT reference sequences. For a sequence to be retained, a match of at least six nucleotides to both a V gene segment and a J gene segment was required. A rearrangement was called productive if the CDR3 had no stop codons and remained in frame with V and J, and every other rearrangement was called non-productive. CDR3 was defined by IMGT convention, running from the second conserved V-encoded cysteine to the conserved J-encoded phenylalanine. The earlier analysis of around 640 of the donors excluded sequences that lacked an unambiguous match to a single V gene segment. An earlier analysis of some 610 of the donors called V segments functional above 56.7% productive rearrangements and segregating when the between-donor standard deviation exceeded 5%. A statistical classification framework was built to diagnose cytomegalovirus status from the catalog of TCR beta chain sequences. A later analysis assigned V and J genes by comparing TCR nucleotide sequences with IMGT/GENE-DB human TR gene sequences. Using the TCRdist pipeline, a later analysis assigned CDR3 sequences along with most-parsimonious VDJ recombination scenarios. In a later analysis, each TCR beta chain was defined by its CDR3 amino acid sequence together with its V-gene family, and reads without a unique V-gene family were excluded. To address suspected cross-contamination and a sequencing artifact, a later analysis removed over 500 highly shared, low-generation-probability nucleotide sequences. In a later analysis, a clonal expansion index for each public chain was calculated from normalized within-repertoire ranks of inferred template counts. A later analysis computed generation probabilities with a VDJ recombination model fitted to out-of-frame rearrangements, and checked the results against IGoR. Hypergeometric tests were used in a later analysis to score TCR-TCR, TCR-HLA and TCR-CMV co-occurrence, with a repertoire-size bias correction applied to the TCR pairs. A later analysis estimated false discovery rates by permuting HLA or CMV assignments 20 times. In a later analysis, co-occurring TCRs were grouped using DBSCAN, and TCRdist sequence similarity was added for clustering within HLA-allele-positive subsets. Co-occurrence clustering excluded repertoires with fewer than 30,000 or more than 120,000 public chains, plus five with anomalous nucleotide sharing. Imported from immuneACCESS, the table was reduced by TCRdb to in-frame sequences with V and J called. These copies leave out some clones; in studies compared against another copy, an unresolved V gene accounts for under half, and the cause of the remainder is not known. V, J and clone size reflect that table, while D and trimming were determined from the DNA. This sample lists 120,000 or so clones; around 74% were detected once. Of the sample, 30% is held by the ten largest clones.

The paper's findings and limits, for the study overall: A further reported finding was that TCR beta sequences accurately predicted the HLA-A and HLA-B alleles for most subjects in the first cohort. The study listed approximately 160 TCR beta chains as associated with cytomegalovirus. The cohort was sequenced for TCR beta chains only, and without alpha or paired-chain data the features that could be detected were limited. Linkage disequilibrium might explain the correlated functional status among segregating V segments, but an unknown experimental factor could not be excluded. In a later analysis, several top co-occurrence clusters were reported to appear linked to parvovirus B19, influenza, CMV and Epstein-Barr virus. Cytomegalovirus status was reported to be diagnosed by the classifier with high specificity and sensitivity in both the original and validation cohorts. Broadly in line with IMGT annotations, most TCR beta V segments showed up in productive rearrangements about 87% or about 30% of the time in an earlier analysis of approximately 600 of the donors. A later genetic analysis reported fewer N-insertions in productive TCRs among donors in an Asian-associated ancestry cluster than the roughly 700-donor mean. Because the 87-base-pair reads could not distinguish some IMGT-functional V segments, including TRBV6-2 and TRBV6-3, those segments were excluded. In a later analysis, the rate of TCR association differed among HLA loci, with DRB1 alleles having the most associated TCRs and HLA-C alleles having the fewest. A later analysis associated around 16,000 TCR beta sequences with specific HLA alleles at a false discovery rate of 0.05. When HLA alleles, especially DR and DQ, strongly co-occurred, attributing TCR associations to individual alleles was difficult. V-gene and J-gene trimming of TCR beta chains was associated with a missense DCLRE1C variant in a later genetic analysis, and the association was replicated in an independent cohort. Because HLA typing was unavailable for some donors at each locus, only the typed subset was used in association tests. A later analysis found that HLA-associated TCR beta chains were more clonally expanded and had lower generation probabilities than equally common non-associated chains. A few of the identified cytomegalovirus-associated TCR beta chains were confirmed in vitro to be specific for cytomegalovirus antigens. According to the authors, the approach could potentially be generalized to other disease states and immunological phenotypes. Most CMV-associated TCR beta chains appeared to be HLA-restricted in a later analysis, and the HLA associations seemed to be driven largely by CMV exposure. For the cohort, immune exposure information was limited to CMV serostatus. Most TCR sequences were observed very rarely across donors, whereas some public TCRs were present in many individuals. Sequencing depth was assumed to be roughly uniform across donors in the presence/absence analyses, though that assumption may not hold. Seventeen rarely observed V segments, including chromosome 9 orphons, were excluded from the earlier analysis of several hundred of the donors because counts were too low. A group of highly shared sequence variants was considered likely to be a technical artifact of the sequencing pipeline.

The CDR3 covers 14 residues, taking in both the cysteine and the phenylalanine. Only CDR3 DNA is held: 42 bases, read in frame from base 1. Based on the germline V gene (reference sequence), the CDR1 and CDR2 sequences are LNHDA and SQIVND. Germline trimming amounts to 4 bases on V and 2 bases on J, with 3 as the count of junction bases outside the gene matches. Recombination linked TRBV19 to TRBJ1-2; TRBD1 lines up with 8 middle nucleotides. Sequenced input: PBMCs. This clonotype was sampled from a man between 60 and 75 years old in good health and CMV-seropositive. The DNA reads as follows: TGTGCCAGTAGTACCGACAGGGGCAACTATGGCTACACCTTC. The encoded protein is CASSTDRGNYGYTF. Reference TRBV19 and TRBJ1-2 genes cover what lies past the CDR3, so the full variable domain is DGGITQSPKYLFRKEGQNVTLSCEQNLNHDAMYWYRQDPGQGLRLIYYSQIVNDFQKGDIAEGYSVSREKKESFPLTVTSAQKNPTAFYLCASSTDRGNYGYTFGSGTRLTVV.